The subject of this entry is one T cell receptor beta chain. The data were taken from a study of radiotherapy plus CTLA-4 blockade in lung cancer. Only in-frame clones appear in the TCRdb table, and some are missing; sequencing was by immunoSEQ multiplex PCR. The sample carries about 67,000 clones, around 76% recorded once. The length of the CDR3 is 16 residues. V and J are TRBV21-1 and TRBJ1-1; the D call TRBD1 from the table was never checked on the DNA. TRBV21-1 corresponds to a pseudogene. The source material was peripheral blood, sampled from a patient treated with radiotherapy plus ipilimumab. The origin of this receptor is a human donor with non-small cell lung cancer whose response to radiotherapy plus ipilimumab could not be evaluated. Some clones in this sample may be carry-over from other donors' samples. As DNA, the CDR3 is TGTGCCAGCAGCAAAGGAGGTGGGGCGTCGCACACTGAAGCTTTCTTT. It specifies CASSKGGGASHTEAFF.